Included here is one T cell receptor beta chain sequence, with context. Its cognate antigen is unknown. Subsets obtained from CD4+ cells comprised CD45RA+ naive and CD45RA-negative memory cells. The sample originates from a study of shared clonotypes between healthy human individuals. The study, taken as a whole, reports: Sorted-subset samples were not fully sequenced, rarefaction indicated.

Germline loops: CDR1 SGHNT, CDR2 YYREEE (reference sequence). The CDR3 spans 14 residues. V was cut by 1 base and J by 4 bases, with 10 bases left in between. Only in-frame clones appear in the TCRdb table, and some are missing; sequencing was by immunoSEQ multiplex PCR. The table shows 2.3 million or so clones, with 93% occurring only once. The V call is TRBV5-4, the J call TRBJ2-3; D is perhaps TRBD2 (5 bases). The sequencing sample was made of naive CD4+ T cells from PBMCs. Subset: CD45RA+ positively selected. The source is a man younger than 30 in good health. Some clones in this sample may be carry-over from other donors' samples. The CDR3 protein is CASSLLSAADTQYF. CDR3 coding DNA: TGTGCCAGCAGCTTGCTTAGCGCGGCAGATACGCAGTATTTT.